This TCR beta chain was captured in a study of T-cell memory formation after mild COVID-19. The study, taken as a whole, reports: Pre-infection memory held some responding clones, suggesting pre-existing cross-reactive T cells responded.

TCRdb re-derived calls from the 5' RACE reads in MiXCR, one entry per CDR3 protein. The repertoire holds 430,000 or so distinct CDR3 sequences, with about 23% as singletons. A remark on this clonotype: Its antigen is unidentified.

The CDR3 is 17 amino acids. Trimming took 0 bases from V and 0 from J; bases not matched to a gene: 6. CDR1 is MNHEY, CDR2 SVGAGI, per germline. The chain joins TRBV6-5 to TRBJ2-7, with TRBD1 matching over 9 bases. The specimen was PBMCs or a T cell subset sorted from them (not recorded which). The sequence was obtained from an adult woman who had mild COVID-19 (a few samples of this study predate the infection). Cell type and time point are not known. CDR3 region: CASSYSGTGSGSYEQYF. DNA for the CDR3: TGTGCCAGCAGTTACTCCGGGACAGGGAGCGGCTCCTACGAGCAGTACTTC.